This TCR beta chain was captured by sequencing in a study of cytomegalovirus exposure and HLA in healthy donors. Turning to the study itself: Of some 360 genotyped donors, more than 75% clustered with self-reported Caucasian donors.

Researchers ran the PCR with 60 Vbeta and 13 Jbeta primers. The data were produced by immunoSEQ multiplex PCR, yet TCRdb's version contains in-frame clones alone and is incomplete. The sample records 150,000 to 200,000 clones, 60% to 80% being singletons. Germline-derived CDR1 and CDR2 are LNHDA and SQIVND (reference sequence). The CDR3 extends over 14 amino acids. With 5 bases removed from V and 2 bases from J, the gap between germline ends came to 12 bases. This TCR was recovered from a man aged 40-55 years in good health and CMV-seropositive. Sequencing was carried out using PBMCs. The chain uses TRBV19 and TRBJ1-2, with D maybe TRBD1 (6 bases). The CDR3 DNA sequence: TGTGCCAGTAGTGCACAGGGCGAGAACTATGGCTACACCTTC. It codes for CASSAQGENYGYTF.